What follows are 9 T cell receptor beta chains derived from one specimen sequenced in a study of Ad26.COV2.S vaccination and SARS-CoV-2 variants. Produced via immunoSEQ multiplex PCR; TCRdb's table is partial and in-frame only. The sample shows about 350,000 clones, just over 90% of them seen only once. Sequencing was performed on peripheral blood, taken after recovery from COVID-19. The receptor source for this set is a human donor who had recovered from COVID-19.

The chain is built from TRBV19 and TRBJ2-1; 12 nucleotides line up with TRBD1. The CDR3 is made up of 18 amino acids. The junction had 10 bases not matched to a gene; V was cut back by 5 bases and J by 2 bases. The germline V gene has CDR1 LNHDA and CDR2 SQIVND (reference sequence). The CDR3 DNA follows: TGTGCCAGTAGTCCCGGGACAGGGGGCCGTGGGACCTACAATGAGCAGTTCTTC. It specifies CASSPGTGGRGTYNEQFF.

The chain has TRBV27 and TRBJ2-6; possibly TRBD1 for D (6 bases). This CDR3 contains 18 residues. Germline V lookup: CDR1 MNHEY, CDR2 SMNVEV (reference sequence). Trimming took 5 bases from V and 0 from J, leaving 17 bases between them. CDR3 sequence reads: CASSRQVWGNSGANVLTF. DNA of the CDR3: TGTGCCAGCAGTCGACAGGTCTGGGGCAACTCTGGGGCCAACGTCCTGACTTTC.

The CDR3 sequence is CASSVKGGNYGYTF. In DNA form, the CDR3 reads TGTGCCAGCAGCGTCAAGGGGGGAAACTATGGCTACACCTTC. This chain uses TRBV9 with TRBJ1-2; TRBD1 is a possible D gene (6 bases). Germline V gene lookup returns CDR1 SGDLS and CDR2 YYNGEE. V shed 2 bases and J shed 2 bases, with 10 bases lying between them. This CDR3 is built from 14 residues.

This chain connects TRBV5-8 to TRBJ2-7; 9 nucleotides align to TRBD2. J lost 3 bases, V lost 5 bases, and 6 bases had no gene match. The CDR3 extends over 14 amino acids. CDR1 is SGHTS, CDR2 YDEGEE, per germline. The CDR3 DNA is TGTGCCAGCAGATTAGCGGGAGCGTTCTACGAGCAGTACTTC. It translates to CASRLAGAFYEQYF. The whole variable domain, remainder taken from reference TRBV5-8 and TRBJ2-7, is EAGVTQSPTHLIKTRGQQATLRCSPISGHTSVYWYQQALGLGLQFLLWYDEGEERNRGNFPPRFSGRQFPNYSSELNVNALELEDSALYLCASRLAGAFYEQYFGPGTRLTVT.

V gene TRBV19 combines with J gene TRBJ1-2; D remains ambiguous. Germline V CDR1 and CDR2: LNHDA, SQIVND (reference sequence). The CDR3 contains 12 residues. V was pared by 3 bases and J by 8 bases, with 10 bases between. The CDR3 DNA follows: TGTGCCAGTAGTATTCCTGGCTCCGGCTACACCTTC. Translation gives CASSIPGSGYTF.

V gene TRBV12-3 or TRBV12-4 combines with J gene TRBJ2-2; 8 nucleotides match TRBD1. There are 13 residues in the CDR3. J lost 4 bases, V lost 8 bases, and 3 bases had no gene match. DNA for the CDR3: TGTGCCAGCCCAGACAGGGGCACCGGGGAGCTGTTTTTT. Its protein is CASPDRGTGELFF.

A word on this clone: Other DNA sequences from this sample encode an identical CDR3 as well. CDR3 coding DNA: TGTGCCAGCAGCTTAAGTGAGACCCAGTACTTC. Translated, it gives CASSLSETQYF. The chain couples TRBV11-2 to TRBJ2-5; D is undetermined. The CDR3 consists of 11 residues. Between the trimmed V and J ends, which lost 2 bases and 5 bases, there was a span of 3 bases. Germline CDR1 is SGHAT and CDR2 is FQNNGV.

The chain employs TRBV5-1 and TRBJ2-1; possibly TRBD1 for D (5 bases). Germline V gene sequence: CDR1 SGHRS, CDR2 YFSETQ. Trimming cost V 4 bases and J 8 bases, with 10 bases left between them. The CDR3 has 12 residues. CDR3 DNA: TGCGCCAGCAGCAGAAGGGGCGATGAGCAGTTCTTC. As protein: CASSRRGDEQFF.

The chain uses TRBV6-5 and TRBJ2-5; tentative D call: TRBD2 (6 bases). This CDR3 is 12 amino acids long. Per germline, CDR1 MNHEY and CDR2 SVGAGI. Trimming took 11 bases from V and 4 from J, leaving 14 bases between them. The CDR3 region has the DNA TGTGCCTCACTCGGGGGACTAGAGACCCAGTACTTC. It yields the protein CASLGGLETQYF.